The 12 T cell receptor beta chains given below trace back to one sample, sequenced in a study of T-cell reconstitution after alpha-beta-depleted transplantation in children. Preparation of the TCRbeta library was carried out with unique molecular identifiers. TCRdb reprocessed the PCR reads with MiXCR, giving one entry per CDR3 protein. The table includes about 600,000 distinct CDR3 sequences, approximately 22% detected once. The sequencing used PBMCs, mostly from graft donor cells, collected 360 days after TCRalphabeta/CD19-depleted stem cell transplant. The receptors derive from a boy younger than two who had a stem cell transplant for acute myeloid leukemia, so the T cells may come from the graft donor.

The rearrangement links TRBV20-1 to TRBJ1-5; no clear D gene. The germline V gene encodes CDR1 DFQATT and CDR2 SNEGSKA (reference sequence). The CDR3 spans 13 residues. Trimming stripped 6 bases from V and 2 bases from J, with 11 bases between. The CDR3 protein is CSARTLGNQPQHF. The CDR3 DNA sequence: TGCAGTGCCCGGACCTTGGGCAATCAGCCCCAGCATTTT.

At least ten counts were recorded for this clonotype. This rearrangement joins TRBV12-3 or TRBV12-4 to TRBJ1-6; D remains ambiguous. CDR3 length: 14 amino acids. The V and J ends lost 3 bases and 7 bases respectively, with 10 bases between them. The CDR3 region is CASSFGVINSPLHF. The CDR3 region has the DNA TGTGCCAGCAGTTTTGGGGTCATAAATTCACCCCTCCACTTT.

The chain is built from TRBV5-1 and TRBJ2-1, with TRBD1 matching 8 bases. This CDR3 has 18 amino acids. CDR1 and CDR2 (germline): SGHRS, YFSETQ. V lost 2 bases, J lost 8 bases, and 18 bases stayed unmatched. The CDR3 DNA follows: TGCGCCAGCAGCTTAGGGTTCGGCGGACAGGGTGAGGGCTATGAGCAGTTCTTC. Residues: CASSLGFGGQGEGYEQFF. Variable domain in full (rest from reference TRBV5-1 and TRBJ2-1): KAGVTQTPRYLIKTRGQQVTLSCSPISGHRSVSWYQQTPGQGLQFLFEYFSETQRNKGNFPGRFSGRQFSNSRSEMNVSTLELGDSALYLCASSLGFGGQGEGYEQFFGPGTRLTVL.

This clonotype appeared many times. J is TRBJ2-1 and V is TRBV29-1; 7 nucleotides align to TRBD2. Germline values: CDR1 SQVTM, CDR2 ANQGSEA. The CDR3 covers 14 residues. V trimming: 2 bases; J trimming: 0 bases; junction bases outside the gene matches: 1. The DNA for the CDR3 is TGCAGCGTTGAAAAGCGGGGCTCCTACAATGAGCAGTTCTTC. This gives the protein CSVEKRGSYNEQFF.

The CDR3, as DNA: TGCAGTGCACTTGGTCTTTACAGGGACAGCTACGAGCAGTACGTC. This translates into CSALGLYRDSYEQYV. The chain recombines TRBV20-1 with TRBJ2-7, with 7 bases fitting TRBD1. Germline V lookup: CDR1 DFQATT, CDR2 SNEGSKA (reference sequence). V lost 6 bases and J lost 3; bases outside the gene matches: 14. The CDR3 is made up of 15 amino acids.

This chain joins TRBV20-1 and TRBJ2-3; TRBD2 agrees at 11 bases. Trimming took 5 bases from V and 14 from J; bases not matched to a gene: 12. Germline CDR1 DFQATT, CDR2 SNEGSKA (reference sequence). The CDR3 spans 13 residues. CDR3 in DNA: TGCAGTGCTCACTTGTTGACTAGCGGGGTGGGGTATTTT. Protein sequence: CSAHLLTSGVGYF.

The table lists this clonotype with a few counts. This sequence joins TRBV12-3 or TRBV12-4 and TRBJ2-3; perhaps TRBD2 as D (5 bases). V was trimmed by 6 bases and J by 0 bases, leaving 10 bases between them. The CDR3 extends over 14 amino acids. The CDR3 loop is CASSQLGSTDTQYF. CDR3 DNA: TGTGCCAGCAGCCAACTAGGCAGCACAGATACGCAGTATTTT.

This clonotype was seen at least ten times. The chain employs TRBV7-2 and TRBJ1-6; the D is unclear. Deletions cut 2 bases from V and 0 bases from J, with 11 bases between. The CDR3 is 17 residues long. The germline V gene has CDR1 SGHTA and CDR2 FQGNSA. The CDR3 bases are TGTGCCAGCAGCTTAATTTTGGAGAGCTCCTATAATTCACCCCTCCACTTT. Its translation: CASSLILESSYNSPLHF. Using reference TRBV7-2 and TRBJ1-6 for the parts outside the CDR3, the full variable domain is GAGVSQSPSNKVTEKGKDVELRCDPISGHTALYWYRQSLGQGLEFLIYFQGNSAPDKSGLPSDRFSAERTGGSVSTLTIQRTQQEDSAVYLCASSLILESSYNSPLHFGNGTRLTVT.

The CDR3 loop is CASSVATQSYNEQFF. In DNA form, the CDR3 reads TGTGCCAGCAGCGTAGCCACCCAGTCCTACAATGAGCAGTTCTTC. The chain joins TRBV9 to TRBJ2-1; D gene ambiguous. Germline V gives CDR1 SGDLS, CDR2 YYNGEE. The CDR3 is 15 residues long. V gave up 0 bases and J gave up 1 base, with 8 bases separating them.

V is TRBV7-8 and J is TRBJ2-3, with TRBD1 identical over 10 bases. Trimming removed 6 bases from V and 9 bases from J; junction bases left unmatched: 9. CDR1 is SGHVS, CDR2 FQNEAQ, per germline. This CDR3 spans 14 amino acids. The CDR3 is CASSFAGTGDTQYF. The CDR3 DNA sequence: TGTGCCAGCAGTTTTGCCGGGACAGGGGACACGCAGTATTTT.

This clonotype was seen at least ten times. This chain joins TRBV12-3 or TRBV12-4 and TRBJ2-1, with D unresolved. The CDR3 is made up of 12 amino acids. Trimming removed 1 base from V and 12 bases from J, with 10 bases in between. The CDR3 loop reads CASSLGRMGQFF. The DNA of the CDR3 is TGTGCCAGCAGTTTAGGGAGAATGGGGCAGTTCTTC.

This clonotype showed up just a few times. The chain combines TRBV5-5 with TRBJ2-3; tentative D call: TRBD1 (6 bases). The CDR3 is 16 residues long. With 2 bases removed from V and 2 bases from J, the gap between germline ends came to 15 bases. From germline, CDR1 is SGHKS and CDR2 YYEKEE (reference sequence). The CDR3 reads CASSFGTGHYTDTQYF. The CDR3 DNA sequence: TGTGCCAGCAGCTTTGGCACGGGACATTACACAGATACGCAGTATTTT.